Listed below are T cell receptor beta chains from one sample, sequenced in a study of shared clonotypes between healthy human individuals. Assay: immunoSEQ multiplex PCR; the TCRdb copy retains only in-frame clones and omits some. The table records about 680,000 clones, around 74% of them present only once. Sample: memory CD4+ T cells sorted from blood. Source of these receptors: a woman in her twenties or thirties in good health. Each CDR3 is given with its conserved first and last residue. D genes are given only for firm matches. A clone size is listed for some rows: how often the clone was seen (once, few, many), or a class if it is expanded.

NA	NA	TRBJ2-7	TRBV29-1	TGCAGCGCGTACATAGAAGTGGGGGAGCAGTACTTC	CSAYIEVGEQYF
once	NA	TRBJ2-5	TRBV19	TGTGCCAGTACCGAGGGAGAGACCCAGTACTTC	CASTEGETQYF
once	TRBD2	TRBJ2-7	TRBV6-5	TGTGCCAGCAGCGGCGGACTAGCGGGAGGCGAGCAGTACTTC	CASSGGLAGGEQYF
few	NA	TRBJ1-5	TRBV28	TGTGCCAGCAGCTCCGGGTCTCAGCCCCAGCATTTT	CASSSGSQPQHF
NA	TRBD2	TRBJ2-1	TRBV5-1	TGCGCCAGCAGCTTGGTGCTAGCGGGAGGTGGGGATGAGCAGTTCTTC	CASSLVLAGGGDEQFF
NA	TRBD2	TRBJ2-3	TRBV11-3	TGTGCCAGCAGCTTAGGAACTAGCGGGGGAGCTAGCACAGATACGCAGTATTTT	CASSLGTSGGASTDTQYF
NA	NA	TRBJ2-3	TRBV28	TGTGCCAGCAGTTTCGGGCGGGATCCACGCACAGATACGCAGTATTTT	CASSFGRDPRTDTQYF
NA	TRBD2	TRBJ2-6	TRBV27	TGTGCCAGCAGTCGCCTCGGAACTAGCGTCTTTGGGGCCAACGTCCTGACTTTC	CASSRLGTSVFGANVLTF
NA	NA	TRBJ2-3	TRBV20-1	TGCAGTGCTAGAGGGCTGGATACGCAGTATTTT	CSARGLDTQYF
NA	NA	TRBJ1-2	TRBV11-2	TGTGCCAGCAGCTTAGTTCCAGGCTCTACCACCTTC	CASSLVPGSTTF
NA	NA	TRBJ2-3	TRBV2	TGTGCCAGCAGTGAAATGAGACTAGAGATTGATACGCAGTATTTT	CASSEMRLEIDTQYF
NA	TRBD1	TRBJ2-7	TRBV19	TGTGCCAGTAGCAAGGGGACAGCCTACGAGCAGTACTTC	CASSKGTAYEQYF
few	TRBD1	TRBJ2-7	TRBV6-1	TGTGCCAGCAGTGTTAACAGGGGGACCTACGAGCAGTACTTC	CASSVNRGTYEQYF
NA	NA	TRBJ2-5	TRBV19	TGTGCCAGTAGCGAACCGGGGCCGACGGGGACCCAGTACTTC	CASSEPGPTGTQYF